These 26 T cell receptor beta chains came from one sample sequenced in a study of blood T cell repertoires in COVID-19. Only in-frame clones appear in the TCRdb table, and some are missing; sequencing was by immunoSEQ multiplex PCR. The sample shows 180,000 or so clones, around 86% of them seen only once. Input material: peripheral blood. The receptors originated from a woman older than 75 in a cohort sampled during active or convalescent COVID-19.

The chain is built from TRBV10-2 and TRBJ2-7; D might be TRBD1 (6 bases). The germline gives CDR1 WSHSY, CDR2 SAAADI. V lost 5 bases and J lost 3, with 11 bases in between. The CDR3 spans 13 residues. CDR3 amino acids: CASSTDSYYEQYV. The CDR3 coding sequence is TGCGCCAGCAGTACGGACAGTTACTACGAGCAGTACGTC.

V usage is TRBV2 and J usage is TRBJ1-4; 9 bases map to TRBD1. Trimming at V came to 5 bases and at J to 6 bases, leaving 10 bases not matched to a gene. Germline V gives CDR1 SNHLY, CDR2 FYNNEI. This CDR3 spans 16 amino acids. The CDR3 DNA follows: TGTGCCAGCAGTTCACTGCGCGGGACAGGGCATGAAAAACTGTTTTTT. Its translation: CASSSLRGTGHEKLFF.

The genes are TRBV5-4 and TRBJ2-6; D is perhaps TRBD1 (6 bases). CDR3 length: 15 amino acids. CDR1 and CDR2 from the germline V gene are SGHNT and YYREEE (reference sequence). The germline V and J ends were trimmed by 4 bases and 2 bases, with 10 bases remaining between them. Here the CDR3 DNA reads TGTGCCAGCAGCGTACCAGGGGCTGGGGCCAACGTCCTGACTTTC. Translation gives CASSVPGAGANVLTF.

V gene TRBV28 combines with J gene TRBJ2-1; 15 bases align to TRBD2. The CDR3 has 18 residues. The V and J ends lost 6 bases and 8 bases, in that order; junction bases with no gene match: 14. Germline loops: CDR1 MDHEN, CDR2 SYDVKM. The CDR3 DNA sequence: TGTGCCAGCAGAACGAGGACTAGCGGGGGGGCGAGACTCGATGAGCAGTTCTTC. As protein: CASRTRTSGGARLDEQFF.

The chain couples TRBV7-2 to TRBJ2-2; TRBD1 is a possible D gene (6 bases). V gave up 7 bases and J gave up 8 bases, with 17 bases separating them. Germline assignment: CDR1 SGHTA and CDR2 FQGNSA. The CDR3 spans 14 residues. The CDR3 here is CASIVDRPQGELFF. DNA for the CDR3: TGTGCCAGCATCGTGGACAGACCTCAAGGGGAGCTGTTTTTT.

This rearrangement joins TRBV30 to TRBJ1-2; 7 positions match TRBD1. After removal of 1 base from V and 5 bases from J, the junction contained 4 bases not matched to a gene. This CDR3 region has 13 residues. Per the germline V gene, CDR1 is GTSNPN and CDR2 is SVGIG (reference sequence). The CDR3 nucleotides are TGTGCCTGGAGTGAGGGGGCGCTTTATGGCTACACCTTC. Translating it yields CAWSEGALYGYTF.

The chain recombines TRBV4-1 with TRBJ1-2, with no clear D. V shed 1 base and J shed 8 bases, with 11 bases lying between them. The CDR3 has 13 amino acids. Germline lookup yields CDR1 MGHRA and CDR2 YSYEKL. This chain's CDR3 is CASSQAPKWGYTF. The CDR3 bases are TGCGCCAGCAGCCAAGCCCCTAAGTGGGGCTACACCTTC.

V usage is TRBV11-3 and J usage is TRBJ1-1, with 8 bases that match TRBD1. This CDR3 has 14 amino acids. Trimming cost V 1 base and J 4 bases; bases outside gene matches: 2. From germline, CDR1 is SGHNT and CDR2 YENEEA. In DNA form, the CDR3 reads TGTGCCAGCAGCTTAGGACAGGGGCGCACTGAAGCTTTCTTT. This codes for CASSLGQGRTEAFF.

This chain connects TRBV6-1 to TRBJ1-4; TRBD1 matches at 11 bases. The length of the CDR3 is 17 residues. Per germline, CDR1 MNHNS and CDR2 SASEGT. Losses at the gene ends were 4 bases for V and 4 bases for J; bases not matched to a gene: 8. The CDR3 region is CASSGRTGGTINEKLFF. The CDR3 bases are TGTGCCAGCAGTGGCCGGACAGGGGGCACCATTAATGAAAAACTGTTTTTT.

The chain uses TRBV11-3 and TRBJ1-1, with D perhaps matching TRBD1 (5 bases). The CDR3 is made up of 17 amino acids. In germline, CDR1 is SGHNT, CDR2 YENEEA. The V gene lost 1 base and the J gene lost 2 bases, with 17 bases spanning the gap. The CDR3 DNA reads as TGTGCCAGCAGCTTAGTAGGCAGGGCGTCCCCCAACACTGAAGCTTTCTTT. It yields the protein CASSLVGRASPNTEAFF.

V gene TRBV9 combines with J gene TRBJ2-3; D unresolved. The CDR3 contains 12 residues. Germline-derived CDR1 and CDR2 are SGDLS and YYNGEE. V was cut by 0 bases and J by 4 bases, with 3 bases left in between. The CDR3 here is CASSVAPDTQYF. In nucleotides, the CDR3 is TGTGCCAGCAGCGTAGCTCCAGATACGCAGTATTTT.

CDR3 region: CASSPDRVGLVDEAFF. CDR3 nucleotide sequence: TGTGCCAGCAGCCCCGACAGGGTAGGACTCGTGGATGAAGCTTTCTTT. The chain combines TRBV7-2 with TRBJ1-1; 7 bases are a match to TRBD1. The J segment lost 7 bases and the V segment lost 5 bases, leaving 16 bases of the junction unmatched. Germline CDR1 is SGHTA and CDR2 is FQGNSA. The CDR3 extends over 16 amino acids.

The chain is built from TRBV19 and TRBJ1-4; D possibly corresponds to TRBD1 (6 bases). The length of the CDR3 is 15 residues. The V gene lost 9 bases and the J gene lost 7 bases, with 21 bases spanning the gap. The germline gives CDR1 LNHDA, CDR2 SQIVND (reference sequence). The chain's CDR3 is CASQRGSGAAEKLFF. CDR3 sequence (DNA): TGTGCCAGCCAAAGGGGATCAGGGGCTGCTGAAAAACTGTTTTTT. Based on the CDR3 plus reference TRBV19 and TRBJ1-4, the full variable domain is DGGITQSPKYLFRKEGQNVTLSCEQNLNHDAMYWYRQDPGQGLRLIYYSQIVNDFQKGDIAEGYSVSREKKESFPLTVTSAQKNPTAFYLCASQRGSGAAEKLFFGSGTQLSVL.

The chain links TRBV5-1 to TRBJ2-1, with TRBD2 as a possible D gene (5 bases). Trimming stripped 0 bases from V and 5 bases from J, with 12 bases between. CDR3 length: 15 amino acids. Germline loops: CDR1 SGHRS, CDR2 YFSETQ. The CDR3: CASSLAASRNNEQFF. In nucleotides, the CDR3 is TGCGCCAGCAGCTTGGCGGCTAGCCGGAACAATGAGCAGTTCTTC.

The genes are TRBV29-1 and TRBJ1-2, with TRBD1 matching over 11 bases. The CDR3 has 12 residues. Germline V gene data show CDR1 as SQVTM and CDR2 as ANQGSEA. V trimming: 5 bases; J trimming: 8 bases; junction bases outside the gene matches: 4. In DNA, the CDR3 is TGCAGCGTTACCGGGACAGGGGGAGGCTACACCTTC. Protein product: CSVTGTGGGYTF. The variable domain in full, with the rest retrieved from reference TRBV29-1 and TRBJ1-2, is SAVISQKPSRDICQRGTSLTIQCQVDSQVTMMFWYRQQPGQSLTLIATANQGSEATYESGFVIDKFPISRPNLTFSTLTVSNMSPEDSSIYLCSVTGTGGGYTFGSGTRLTVV.

The rearrangement joins TRBV7-2 to TRBJ2-3, with D maybe TRBD2 (6 bases). Between the trimmed V and J ends, which lost 2 bases and 14 bases, there was a span of 14 bases. Germline V lookup: CDR1 SGHTA, CDR2 FQGNSA. The CDR3 loop spans 12 amino acids. CDR3 sequence reads: CASSLYASVVYF. CDR3 coding DNA: TGTGCCAGCAGCTTATACGCTAGCGTGGTGTATTTT.

J is TRBJ1-1 and V is TRBV6-6, with 8 bases that match TRBD1. V trimming: 5 bases; J trimming: 4 bases; junction bases outside the gene matches: 6. CDR3 length: 14 amino acids. Germline assignment: CDR1 MNHNY and CDR2 SVGAGI (reference sequence). CDR3 sequence: CASSATGGVTEAFF. The CDR3 DNA follows: TGTGCCAGCAGTGCCACAGGGGGGGTCACTGAAGCTTTCTTT.

This chain's CDR3 is CASSVVGAYNNEQFF. CDR3 coding DNA: TGTGCCAGCAGCGTAGTGGGGGCGTATAACAATGAGCAGTTCTTC. The chain uses TRBV9 and TRBJ2-1; D possibly corresponds to TRBD1 (6 bases). CDR3 length: 15 residues. The V end lost 0 bases, the J end lost 5 bases, and 12 bases lay between the germline ends. The germline V gene encodes CDR1 SGDLS and CDR2 YYNGEE.

The V gene is TRBV5-6, the J gene TRBJ1-1, with D possibly being TRBD1 (6 bases). The ends were cut back, 9 bases at V and 4 bases at J, with 19 bases in the middle. Germline V CDR1 and CDR2: SGHDT, YYEEEE. This CDR3 is 14 amino acids long. The CDR3 protein is CATTVGGLSTEAFF. The CDR3 bases are TGTGCCACTACGGTGGGGGGGCTGAGCACTGAAGCTTTCTTT.

The sample holds a few counts of this clone. This chain connects TRBV11-3 to TRBJ2-7, with TRBD1 matching 9 bases. The germline V gene has CDR1 SGHNT and CDR2 YENEEA. This CDR3 contains 15 residues. After removal of 2 bases from V and 6 bases from J, the junction contained 8 bases not matched to a gene. Written as DNA, the CDR3 is TGTGCCAGCAGCTTAAACCGGGACAGGGTTGGCGAGCAGTACTTC. This translates into CASSLNRDRVGEQYF. Filled out from reference TRBV11-3 and TRBJ2-7, the complete variable domain reads EAGVVQSPRYKIIEKKQPVAFWCNPISGHNTLYWYLQNLGQGPELLIRYENEEAVDDSQLPKDRFSAERLKGVDSTLKIQPAELGDSAVYLCASSLNRDRVGEQYFGPGTRLTVT.

The chain joins TRBV5-6 to TRBJ2-3; TRBD1 agrees at 9 bases. The ends lost 0 bases at V and 0 bases at J; junction bases unmatched: 2. Germline CDR1 is SGHDT and CDR2 is YYEEEE. The CDR3 totals 16 residues. The CDR3 nucleotides are TGTGCCAGCAGCTTGGGGGACAGGGTCAGCACAGATACGCAGTATTTT. This encodes CASSLGDRVSTDTQYF. Using reference TRBV5-6 and TRBJ2-3 for the parts outside the CDR3, the full variable domain is DAGVTQSPTHLIKTRGQQVTLRCSPKSGHDTVSWYQQALGQGPQFIFQYYEEEERQRGNFPDRFSGHQFPNYSSELNVNALLLGDSALYLCASSLGDRVSTDTQYFGPGTRLTVL.

This chain joins TRBV11-3 and TRBJ1-4; no firm D call. V lost 3 bases and J 8 bases, leaving 16 bases between the germline ends. CDR1 and CDR2 from the germline V gene are SGHNT and YENEEA. This CDR3 has 15 residues. The CDR3 protein is CASSLDDGSGEKLFF. CDR3 DNA: TGTGCCAGCAGCTTGGATGACGGTTCGGGGGAAAAACTGTTTTTT.

The rearrangement links TRBV7-9 to TRBJ2-3; D may be TRBD2 (6 bases). With 4 bases removed from V and 2 bases from J, the gap between germline ends came to 16 bases. Germline V gene sequence: CDR1 SEHNR, CDR2 FQNEAQ (reference sequence). This CDR3 region has 16 residues. CDR3 amino acids: CASSSWAGKSTDTQYF. The DNA for the CDR3 is TGTGCCAGCAGCTCCTGGGCGGGAAAATCCACAGATACGCAGTATTTT.

This chain joins TRBV5-1 and TRBJ2-3, with D maybe TRBD1 (5 bases). Trimming took 2 bases from V and 10 from J, leaving 8 bases between them. The germline CDR1 and CDR2 sequences are SGHRS and YFSETQ. This CDR3 contains 11 residues. The CDR3 protein is CASSLGAAQYF. CDR3 nucleotides: TGCGCCAGCAGCTTAGGGGCGGCGCAGTATTTT.

The chain employs TRBV5-4 and TRBJ2-3; a possible D gene is TRBD1 (5 bases). V was pared by 4 bases and J by 2 bases, with 11 bases between. CDR1 and CDR2 (germline): SGHNT, YYREEE (reference sequence). This CDR3 is built from 14 residues. This CDR3 is CASSTGYYTDTQYF. Written as DNA, the CDR3 is TGTGCCAGCAGCACAGGCTACTACACAGATACGCAGTATTTT.

The rearrangement joins TRBV25-1 to TRBJ1-4; D gene ambiguous. The CDR3 sequence is 13 residues long. Germline V gene lookup returns CDR1 MGHDK and CDR2 SYGVNS. The V and J ends lost 1 base and 8 bases respectively, with 8 bases between them. CDR3 sequence: CASSELGVEKLFF. The CDR3, as DNA: TGTGCCAGCAGTGAATTGGGAGTGGAAAAACTGTTTTTT.